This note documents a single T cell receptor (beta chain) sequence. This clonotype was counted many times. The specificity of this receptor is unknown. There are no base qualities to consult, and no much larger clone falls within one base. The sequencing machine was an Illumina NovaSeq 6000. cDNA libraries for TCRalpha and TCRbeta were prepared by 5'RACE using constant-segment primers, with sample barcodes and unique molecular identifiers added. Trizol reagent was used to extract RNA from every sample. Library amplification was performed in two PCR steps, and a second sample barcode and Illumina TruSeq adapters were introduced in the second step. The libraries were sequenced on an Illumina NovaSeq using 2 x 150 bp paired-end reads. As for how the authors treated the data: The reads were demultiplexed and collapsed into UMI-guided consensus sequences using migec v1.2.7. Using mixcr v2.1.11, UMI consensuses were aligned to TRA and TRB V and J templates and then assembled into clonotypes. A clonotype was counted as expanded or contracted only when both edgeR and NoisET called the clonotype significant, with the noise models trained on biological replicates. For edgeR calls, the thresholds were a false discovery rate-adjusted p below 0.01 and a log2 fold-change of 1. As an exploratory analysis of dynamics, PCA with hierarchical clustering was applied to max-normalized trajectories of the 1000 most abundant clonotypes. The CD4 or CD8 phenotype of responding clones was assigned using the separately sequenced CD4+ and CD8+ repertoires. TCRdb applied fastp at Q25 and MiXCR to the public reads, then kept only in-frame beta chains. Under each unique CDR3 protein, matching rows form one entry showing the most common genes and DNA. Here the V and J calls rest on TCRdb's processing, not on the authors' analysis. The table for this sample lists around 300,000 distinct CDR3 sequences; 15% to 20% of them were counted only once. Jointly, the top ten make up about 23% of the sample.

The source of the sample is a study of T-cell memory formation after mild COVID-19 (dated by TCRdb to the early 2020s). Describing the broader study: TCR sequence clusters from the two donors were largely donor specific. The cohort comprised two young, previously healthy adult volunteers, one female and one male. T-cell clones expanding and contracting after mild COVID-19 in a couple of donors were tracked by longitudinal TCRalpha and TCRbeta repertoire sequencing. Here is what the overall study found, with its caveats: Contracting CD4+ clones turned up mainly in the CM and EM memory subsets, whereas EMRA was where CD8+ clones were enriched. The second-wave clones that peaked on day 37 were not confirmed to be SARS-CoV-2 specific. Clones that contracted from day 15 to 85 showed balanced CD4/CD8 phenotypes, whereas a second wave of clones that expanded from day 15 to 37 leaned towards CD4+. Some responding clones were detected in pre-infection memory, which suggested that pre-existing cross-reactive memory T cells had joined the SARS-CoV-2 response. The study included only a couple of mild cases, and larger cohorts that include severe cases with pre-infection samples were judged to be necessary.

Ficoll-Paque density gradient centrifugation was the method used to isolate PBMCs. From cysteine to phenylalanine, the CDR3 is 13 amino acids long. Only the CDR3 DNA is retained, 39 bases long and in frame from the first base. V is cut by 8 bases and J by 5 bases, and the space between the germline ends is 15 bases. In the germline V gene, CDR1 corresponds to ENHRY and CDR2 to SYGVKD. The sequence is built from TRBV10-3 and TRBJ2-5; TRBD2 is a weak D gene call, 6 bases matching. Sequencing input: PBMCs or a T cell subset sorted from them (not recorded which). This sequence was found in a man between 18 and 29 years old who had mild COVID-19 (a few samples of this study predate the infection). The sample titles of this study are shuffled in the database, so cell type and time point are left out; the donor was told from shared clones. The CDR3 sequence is CAIGGSLDETQYF. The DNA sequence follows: TGTGCCATCGGGGGGAGCCTTGACGAGACCCAGTACTTC.